This T cell receptor beta chain was documented in a study of shared clonotypes between healthy human individuals. Germline CDR1 reads SGHVS; CDR2 reads FQNEAQ. The CDR3 is made up of 15 amino acids. V lost 5 bases to trimming and J lost 1 base; unmatched junction nucleotides: 7. The repertoire was sequenced with immunoSEQ multiplex PCR; TCRdb's copy has only in-frame clones and lacks some. The sample includes fewer than 2.5 million clones, 93% of them seen just once. The clonotype was recovered from a man younger than 35 in good health. Some clones in this sample may be carry-over from other donors' samples. Sequencing input: naive CD4+ T cells from PBMCs. Described subset: CD45RA+ positively selected. The gene calls are TRBV7-8 and TRBJ1-1; 7 bases are a match to TRBD1. The CDR3 nucleotides read TGTGCCAGCAGCCGCAGGGGGTATGGGAACACTGAAGCTTTCTTT. Translated: CASSRRGYGNTEAFF.